A single sample is the source of the 30 T cell receptor beta chains below, sequenced in a study of early T cells in non-severe SARS-CoV-2 infection. Each CDR3 protein gets one entry after TCRdb re-called the 5' RACE reads with MiXCR. The table includes around 30,000 distinct CDR3 sequences, more than 5% detected once. The sequenced material came from whole blood. These receptors were taken from an adult who was a healthcare worker with PCR-confirmed SARS-CoV-2 infection or an uninfected control (not recorded which).

Only a few counts were recorded for this clonotype. The rearrangement uses TRBV7-3 and TRBJ1-1; 7 bases line up with TRBD1. The CDR3 length is 14 residues. V was pared by 3 bases and J by 0 bases, with 1 base of the junction left unmatched. The V gene's germline CDR1 is SGHTA and CDR2 FQGTGA. CDR3 DNA sequence: TGTGCCAGCAGCTTGACAGGGTTGAACACTGAAGCTTTCTTT. It is translated as CASSLTGLNTEAFF.

This clonotype has at least ten counts. The CDR3 loop reads CASSYNSAHTGELFF. CDR3 bases: TGTGCCAGCAGTTACAATAGCGCACACACCGGGGAGCTGTTTTTT. The chain recombines TRBV6-5 with TRBJ2-2; D perhaps matches TRBD2 (5 bases). There are 15 residues in the CDR3. Trimming took 2 bases from V and 3 from J, leaving 10 bases between them. Germline CDR1 is MNHEY and CDR2 is SVGAGI.

This clonotype was counted ten times or more. V and J are TRBV7-9 and TRBJ1-4, with 8 bases that match TRBD1. With 5 bases clipped from V and 6 bases from J, the junction kept 8 bases outside the gene matches. The CDR3 length is 15 residues. Looked up from germline, CDR1 is SEHNR and CDR2 is FQNEAQ (reference sequence). Here the CDR3 DNA reads TGTGCCAGCAGCCCCAGGACAGGGTTTGATGAAAAACTGTTTTTT. Encoded protein: CASSPRTGFDEKLFF.

This clonotype was seen a few times. This chain joins TRBV9 and TRBJ2-7; TRBD2 is a possible D gene (5 bases). The CDR3 has 14 residues. V was cut by 0 bases and J by 0 bases, with 7 bases left in between. The germline V gene encodes CDR1 SGDLS and CDR2 YYNGEE. In DNA, the CDR3 is TGTGCCAGCAGCGTAGCGGGGTACTCCTACGAGCAGTACTTC. Translation gives CASSVAGYSYEQYF.

The sample holds many counts of this clonotype. This chain joins TRBV20-1 and TRBJ2-1, with no clear D. Germline V gives CDR1 DFQATT, CDR2 SNEGSKA (reference sequence). This CDR3 spans 11 amino acids. The V and J ends lost 7 bases and 2 bases respectively, with 6 bases between them. CDR3 region: CSVGPYNEQFF. The CDR3 bases are TGCAGTGTCGGCCCCTACAATGAGCAGTTCTTC.

The chain uses TRBV6-2 or TRBV6-3 and TRBJ2-5, with 9 bases aligning to TRBD2. Germline V CDR1 and CDR2: MNHEY, SVGEGT. This CDR3 is 14 amino acids long. The V and J ends lost 6 bases and 5 bases, in that order; junction bases with no gene match: 7. The CDR3 region is CASSGAGGSETQYF. CDR3 in DNA: TGTGCCAGCAGCGGAGCGGGGGGATCGGAGACCCAGTACTTC.

This clonotype was observed at least ten times. The rearrangement links TRBV9 to TRBJ2-7; TRBD1 is a possible D gene (6 bases). Deletions cut 0 bases from V and 3 bases from J, with 13 bases between. Germline V CDR1 and CDR2: SGDLS, YYNGEE. This CDR3 has 15 amino acids. CDR3 bases: TGTGCCAGCAGCGTAGGAACGGGACACCGCTACGAGCAGTACTTC. This encodes CASSVGTGHRYEQYF.

In this sample, this clonotype turned up a few times. The V call is TRBV11-2, the J call TRBJ2-7, with D possibly matching TRBD1 (7 bases). The V end was cut by 5 bases, the J end by 5 bases, with 13 bases between. Germline V gene sequence: CDR1 SGHAT, CDR2 FQNNGV. The CDR3 is 13 residues long. The CDR3 nucleotides are TGTGCCAGCAGCCAGCGGAGGGGGCACGAGCAGTACTTC. Translation: CASSQRRGHEQYF.

This clonotype has at least ten counts. V usage is TRBV5-6 and J usage is TRBJ1-2, with D hard to call. The CDR3 is 14 residues long. Germline CDR1 reads SGHDT; CDR2 reads YYEEEE. Trimming took off 0 bases at V and 2 bases at J, with 8 bases between the two ends. CDR3 coding DNA: TGTGCCAGCAGCTTGGGGACGAGCAACTATGGCTACACCTTC. It encodes CASSLGTSNYGYTF.

This clonotype occurred many times. The rearrangement uses TRBV25-1 and TRBJ1-4; 7 nucleotides line up with TRBD1. The CDR3 extends over 16 amino acids. Germline loops: CDR1 MGHDK, CDR2 SYGVNS. The V and J ends lost 4 bases and 0 bases, in that order; junction bases with no gene match: 5. The CDR3 sequence is CASSGTGRTTNEKLFF. In nucleotides, the CDR3 is TGTGCCAGCAGTGGGACAGGAAGAACAACTAATGAAAAACTGTTTTTT. Full variable domain (missing parts from reference TRBV25-1 and TRBJ1-4): EADIYQTPRYLVIGTGKKITLECSQTMGHDKMYWYQQDPGMELHLIHYSYGVNSTEKGDLSSESTVSRIRTEHFPLTLESARPSHTSQYLCASSGTGRTTNEKLFFGSGTQLSVL.

The sample holds many counts of this clonotype. The chain joins TRBV5-1 to TRBJ2-7, with D uncertain. The CDR3 covers 15 residues. Trimming took 1 base from V and 0 from J, leaving 11 bases between them. In germline, CDR1 is SGHRS, CDR2 YFSETQ. The CDR3 DNA reads as TGCGCCAGCAGCTTGACCGACCTAGTCTCCTACGAGCAGTACTTC. This codes for CASSLTDLVSYEQYF.

This clonotype was found many times. The chain is built from TRBV2 and TRBJ2-7; D might be TRBD1 or TRBD2, each matching 5 bases. The CDR3 runs 13 residues. The germline CDR1 and CDR2 sequences are SNHLY and FYNNEI. V gave up 6 bases and J gave up 3 bases, with 12 bases separating them. CDR3 coding DNA: TGTGCCAGCAGAACGGGACGGAACTACGAGCAGTACTTC. It encodes CASRTGRNYEQYF.

The chain carries TRBV7-3 and TRBJ2-3; 10 bases fit TRBD2. Germline V gene sequence: CDR1 SGHTA, CDR2 FQGTGA. Trimming took 5 bases from V and 0 from J; bases not matched to a gene: 2. The CDR3 spans 15 residues. DNA of the CDR3: TGTGCCAGCAGCGTACTAGCGGGGAGCACAGATACGCAGTATTTT. Translating it yields CASSVLAGSTDTQYF. The full variable domain, its missing parts supplied by reference TRBV7-3 and TRBJ2-3, is GAGVSQTPSNKVTEKGKYVELRCDPISGHTALYWYRQSLGQGPEFLIYFQGTGAADDSGLPNDRFFAVRPEGSVSTLKIQRTERGDSAVYLCASSVLAGSTDTQYFGPGTRLTVL.

This clonotype was detected many times. This chain joins TRBV20-1 and TRBJ1-1; D is possibly TRBD1 (6 bases). The ends were cut back, 6 bases at V and 1 base at J, with 12 bases in the middle. Germline V lookup: CDR1 DFQATT, CDR2 SNEGSKA (reference sequence). The CDR3 covers 13 residues. CDR3: CSASQGPNTEAFF. The CDR3 nucleotides are TGCAGTGCATCACAGGGACCGAACACTGAAGCTTTCTTT.

This clonotype has at least ten counts. The chain is built from TRBV30 and TRBJ2-1, with 8 bases aligning to TRBD1. Trimming took 4 bases from V and 3 from J; bases not matched to a gene: 5. The length of the CDR3 is 14 residues. Germline V gives CDR1 GTSNPN, CDR2 SVGIG (reference sequence). The CDR3 DNA is TGTGCCTGGAATCAGGGGGCGGGCTACAATGAGCAGTTCTTC. It translates to CAWNQGAGYNEQFF.

This clonotype was detected ten times or more. V is TRBV27 and J is TRBJ2-2; 7 nucleotides agree with TRBD1. Germline V gene data show CDR1 as MNHEY and CDR2 as SMNVEV (reference sequence). The CDR3 sequence is 17 residues long. Germline trimming cut 5 bases from V and 1 base from J; bases unmatched to any gene: 10. CDR3 bases: TGTGCCAGCAGTGCCGACCCCCGGACAGGGAACACCGGGGAGCTGTTTTTT. This translates into CASSADPRTGNTGELFF.

The CDR3 DNA sequence: TGCAGTGCTATTCAGGGATCTAATGAAAAACTGTTTTTT. It specifies CSAIQGSNEKLFF. The chain is built from TRBV20-1 and TRBJ1-4, with D maybe TRBD1 (5 bases). The germline V gene has CDR1 DFQATT and CDR2 SNEGSKA (reference sequence). The CDR3 length is 13 residues. V was cut by 4 bases and J by 3 bases, with 9 bases left in between.

This chain uses TRBV6-1 with TRBJ1-5; 7 nucleotides align to TRBD1. V was clipped by 3 bases and J by 4 bases; unmatched bases: 6. The germline V gene has CDR1 MNHNS and CDR2 SASEGT. This CDR3 contains 15 residues. CDR3 region: CASSELGQTNQPQHF. Here the CDR3 DNA reads TGTGCCAGCAGTGAGCTGGGACAGACAAATCAGCCCCAGCATTTT.

This clonotype was seen repeatedly, ten times or more. CDR3 loop: CSVAGGFYNEQFF. CDR3 DNA sequence: TGCAGCGTTGCGGGGGGGTTCTACAATGAGCAGTTCTTC. The V and J genes are TRBV29-1 and TRBJ2-1; 8 nucleotides match TRBD2. V lost 4 bases and J lost 3; bases outside the gene matches: 2. The germline gives CDR1 SQVTM, CDR2 ANQGSEA. This CDR3 comprises 13 residues.

This clonotype was counted ten times or more. V usage is TRBV4-1 and J usage is TRBJ2-3, with TRBD1 identical over 7 bases. Trimming removed 0 bases from V and 1 base from J; junction bases left unmatched: 7. Germline V gene lookup returns CDR1 MGHRA and CDR2 YSYEKL. The CDR3 sequence is 17 residues long. The CDR3 coding sequence is TGCGCCAGCAGCCAAGATTGGGGGACAGCCGGCACAGATACGCAGTATTTT. Translation gives CASSQDWGTAGTDTQYF.

This clonotype occurred many times. The chain uses TRBV12-3 or TRBV12-4 and TRBJ1-1; 9 bases are a match to TRBD1. The CDR3 is 17 residues long. V gave up 6 bases and J gave up 1 base; unmatched junction bases: 12. CDR3 amino acids: CASSPTPGQGPNTEAFF. Here the CDR3 DNA reads TGTGCCAGCAGCCCAACGCCGGGACAGGGTCCGAACACTGAAGCTTTCTTT.

This clonotype has a count of ten or more. This sequence joins TRBV6-6 and TRBJ1-2; no clear D. The germline V and J ends were trimmed by 6 bases and 9 bases, with 14 bases remaining between them. CDR3 size: 12 residues. Germline loops: CDR1 MNHNY, CDR2 SVGAGI (reference sequence). CDR3 amino acids: CASSPGPESYTF. The DNA for the CDR3 is TGTGCCAGCAGCCCCGGGCCGGAGAGCTACACCTTC.

In its sample, this clonotype was seen a few times. The CDR3 end shows no conserved phenylalanine or tryptophan, and so a read error is likely. The limits of the CDR3 on the DNA are not certain, so only TCRdb's listed CDR3 is given. The CDR3: CATVPGLAGGRNRL. The chain has TRBV4-1 and TRBJ2-4; no check of the table's D call, TRBD2, against the DNA was made. Germline V gene sequence: CDR1 MGHRA, CDR2 YSYEKL. The CDR3 length equals 14 residues, ends included.

This clonotype has at least ten counts. The genes are TRBV29-1 and TRBJ1-2; D not certain. The CDR3 is 13 residues long. Germline CDR1 is SQVTM and CDR2 is ANQGSEA. V was shortened by 1 base and J by 2 bases, with 8 bases between the two germline ends. CDR3 nucleotides: TGCAGCGTTGAAGTAGGGCAGAACTATGGCTACACCTTC. It is translated as CSVEVGQNYGYTF.

There are many counts of this clonotype. The rearrangement uses TRBV2 and TRBJ2-3, with 9 bases identical to TRBD2. CDR1 and CDR2 from the germline V gene are SNHLY and FYNNEI. This CDR3 is 14 amino acids long. V shed 5 bases, J shed 1 base, and the junction held 1 base outside the gene matches. CDR3 region: CASSIAGGTDTQYF. CDR3 nucleotides: TGTGCCAGCAGTATAGCGGGGGGCACAGATACGCAGTATTTT.

This clonotype has only a few counts. This chain connects TRBV5-4 to TRBJ1-1; D is perhaps TRBD1 (5 bases). The germline V gene encodes CDR1 SGHNT and CDR2 YYREEE (reference sequence). V lost 3 bases and J lost 1, with 10 bases in between. The CDR3 loop spans 14 amino acids. The CDR3, as DNA: TGTGCCAGCAGCTCCGCAGGGACGAACACTGAAGCTTTCTTT. Translating it yields CASSSAGTNTEAFF.

V usage is TRBV20-1 and J usage is TRBJ1-6; D perhaps matches TRBD1 (5 bases). The CDR3 contains 15 residues. V was trimmed by 3 bases and J by 9 bases, leaving 18 bases between them. Germline V lookup: CDR1 DFQATT, CDR2 SNEGSKA (reference sequence). The CDR3 region has the DNA TGCAGTGCTAGTATATTCGGCAGGGAGAGTTCACCCCTCCACTTT. Its protein product is CSASIFGRESSPLHF.

This clonotype was observed many times. The CDR3 region is CASSSYRVYEQYF. The CDR3 DNA is TGTGCCAGCAGCTCCTACAGGGTCTACGAGCAGTACTTC. The chain recombines TRBV11-3 with TRBJ2-7; possibly TRBD1 for D (6 bases). CDR1 SGHNT and CDR2 YENEEA come from the germline V gene. The germline V and J ends were trimmed by 4 bases and 3 bases, with 10 bases remaining between them. This CDR3 is built from 13 residues.

There are a few counts of this clonotype. Here the CDR3 reads CASSFISGELFF. In nucleotides, the CDR3 is TGTGCCAGCAGTTTTATATCGGGGGAGCTGTTTTTT. The chain links TRBV28 to TRBJ2-2; D uncertain. The V and J ends lost 3 bases and 8 bases respectively, with 7 bases between them. The germline V gene has CDR1 MDHEN and CDR2 SYDVKM. The CDR3 runs to 12 residues.

This clonotype occurred many times. The V and J genes are TRBV9 and TRBJ2-7, with 8 bases aligning to TRBD2. This CDR3 is 15 amino acids long. Germline V gives CDR1 SGDLS, CDR2 YYNGEE. V was clipped by 0 bases and J by 6 bases; unmatched bases: 8. The CDR3 nucleotides read TGTGCCAGCAGCGTAGGTTCGGGGGGGCCGGCCGAGCAGTACTTC. Amino acid sequence: CASSVGSGGPAEQYF.